This is a list of T cell receptor beta chains from one sample in a study of Graves' ophthalmopathy and Graves' hyperthyroidism. TCRdb processed the multiplex PCR reads anew with MiXCR; each CDR3 protein has one entry. This table holds about 480,000 distinct CDR3 sequences, approximately 15% found once. The source material was blood. Receptors were obtained from a woman in her twenties or thirties with Graves' ophthalmopathy. Each CDR3 is given with its conserved first and last residue. D genes are given only for firm matches. The size entry is marked missing in some rows and otherwise reads once, few, many or a size class.

d_call,j_call,cdr3_length,clone_size,v_call,cdr3_nt,cdr3_aa
NA,TRBJ1-1,11,many,TRBV2,TGTGCCAGCACACGGACGGTGGAAGCTTTCTTT,CASTRTVEAFF
NA,TRBJ1-1,10,many,TRBV13,TGTGCCAGCTATCGCGTGGGGGCTTTCTTT,CASYRVGAFF
NA,TRBJ1-5,15,many,TRBV19,TGTGCCAGTAGTATTTCAGGTACAAACAATCAGCCCCAGCATTTT,CASSISGTNNQPQHF
NA,TRBJ1-2,15,NA,TRBV6-1,TGTGCCAGCAGGCGACGTGACACTCCTAACTATGGCTACACCTTC,CASRRRDTPNYGYTF
NA,TRBJ2-7,14,NA,TRBV7-8,TGTGCCAGCAGCCCAGGGGCTAGCAGCTACGAGCAGTACTTC,CASSPGASSYEQYF
NA,TRBJ2-2,13,many,TRBV30,TGTGCCTGGCGCCGTGGGGATGCCGGGGAGCTGTTTTTT,CAWRRGDAGELFF
NA,TRBJ1-2,12,NA,TRBV9,TGTGCCAGCAGCGTCGGACAGTATGGCTACACCTTC,CASSVGQYGYTF
NA,TRBJ2-7,16,many,TRBV4-2,TGTGCCAGCAGCCAGGGCATTGACAGCCTTCCCCTCGAGCAGTACTTC,CASSQGIDSLPLEQYF
TRBD1,TRBJ2-7,13,many,TRBV28,TGTGCCAGCAAACAGGGACAGGGCTACGAGCAGTACTTC,CASKQGQGYEQYF
NA,TRBJ2-5,13,many,TRBV6-5,TGCGCCAGCAGTTCCTGGGTTCGGGAGACCCAGTACTTC,CASSSWVRETQYF
NA,TRBJ2-7,15,many,TRBV6-1,TGTGCCAGCAATGAAATTGCCCAGAGCTCCTACGAGCAGTACTTC,CASNEIAQSSYEQYF
TRBD2,TRBJ2-5,13,many,TRBV20-1,TGCAGTGCTGCTAGCGGGAACCAAGAGACCCAGTACTTC,CSAASGNQETQYF
TRBD2,TRBJ2-7,15,many,TRBV19,TGTGCCAGTAGTATAACCAGCGGGATTACTCGGGAGCAGTACTTC,CASSITSGITREQYF
TRBD1,TRBJ1-5,15,many,TRBV5-1,TGCGCCAGCAGCATCGGGACAGGGGGCAATCAGCCCCAGCATTTT,CASSIGTGGNQPQHF
NA,TRBJ1-1,12,many,TRBV6-5,TGTGCCAGCCTGTATTTGAACACTGAAGCTTTCTTT,CASLYLNTEAFF
NA,TRBJ2-7,12,many,TRBV29-1,TGCAGCGTTGAGGTCCGCCCCTACGAGCAGTACTTC,CSVEVRPYEQYF
TRBD1,TRBJ1-2,14,many,TRBV20-1,TGCAGTGCTTCCCGGGACAGGGACAAATATGGCTACACCTTC,CSASRDRDKYGYTF
NA,TRBJ1-1,13,many,TRBV5-5,TGTGCCAGCAGTCAGGGCCCAAATATCGAAGCTTTCTTT,CASSQGPNIEAFF
NA,TRBJ2-7,15,many,TRBV15,TGTGCCACCAGCAGAGTACCCGGGGGCTCCTACGAGCAGTACTTC,CATSRVPGGSYEQYF
TRBD2,TRBJ2-2,15,many,TRBV5-6,TGTGCCAGCTCCGGACTAGATTTGGTCACCGGGGAGCTGTTTTTT,CASSGLDLVTGELFF
TRBD1,TRBJ2-5,13,NA,TRBV20-1,TGCAGTGCCGGACAGGGGGCTTTCGGGACCCAGTACTTC,CSAGQGAFGTQYF
TRBD2,TRBJ2-5,14,many,TRBV20-1,TGCAGGCCGCAGGGGCTAGCGGGGCGGGAGACCCAGTACTTC,CRPQGLAGRETQYF
NA,TRBJ2-5,15,NA,TRBV12-3/TRBV12-4,TGTGCCAGCAGCCCCAACCCGACCTCCAGGGAGACCCAGTACTTC,CASSPNPTSRETQYF
NA,TRBJ1-5,15,many,TRBV12-3/TRBV12-4,TGTGCCAGCAGTTTGTTTGGGGCAGGGATGGAGCCCCAGCATTTT,CASSLFGAGMEPQHF